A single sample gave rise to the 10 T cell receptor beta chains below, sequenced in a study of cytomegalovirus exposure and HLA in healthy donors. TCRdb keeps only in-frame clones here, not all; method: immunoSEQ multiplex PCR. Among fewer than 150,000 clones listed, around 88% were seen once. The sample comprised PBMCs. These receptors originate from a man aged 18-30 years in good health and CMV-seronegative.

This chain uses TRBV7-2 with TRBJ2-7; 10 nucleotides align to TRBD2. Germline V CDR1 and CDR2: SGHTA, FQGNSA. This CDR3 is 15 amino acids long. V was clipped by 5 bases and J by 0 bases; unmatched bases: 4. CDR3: CASSVLAGSSYEQYF. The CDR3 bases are TGTGCCAGCAGCGTACTAGCGGGGAGCTCCTACGAGCAGTACTTC.

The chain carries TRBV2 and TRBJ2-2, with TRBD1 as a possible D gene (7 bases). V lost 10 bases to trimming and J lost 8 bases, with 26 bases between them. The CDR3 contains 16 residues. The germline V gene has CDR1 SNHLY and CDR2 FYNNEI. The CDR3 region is CATIRTGGIGSGELFF. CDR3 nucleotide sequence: TGTGCCACCATACGGACAGGCGGGATTGGGAGTGGGGAGCTGTTTTTT.

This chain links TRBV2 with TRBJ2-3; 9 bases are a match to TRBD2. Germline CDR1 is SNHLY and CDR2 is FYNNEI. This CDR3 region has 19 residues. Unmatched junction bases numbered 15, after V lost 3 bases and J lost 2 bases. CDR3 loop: CASSDLGAGGRVTTDTQYF. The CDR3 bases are TGTGCCAGCAGTGATTTAGGAGCGGGAGGACGGGTAACCACAGATACGCAGTATTTT.

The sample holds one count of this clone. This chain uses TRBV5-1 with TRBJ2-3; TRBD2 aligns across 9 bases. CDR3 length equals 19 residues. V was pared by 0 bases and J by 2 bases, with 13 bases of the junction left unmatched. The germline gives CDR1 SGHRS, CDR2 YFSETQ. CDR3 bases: TGCGCCAGCAGCTTGGAAGCGGGGGGCCAAATTTTCCACACAGATACGCAGTATTTT. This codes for CASSLEAGGQIFHTDTQYF.

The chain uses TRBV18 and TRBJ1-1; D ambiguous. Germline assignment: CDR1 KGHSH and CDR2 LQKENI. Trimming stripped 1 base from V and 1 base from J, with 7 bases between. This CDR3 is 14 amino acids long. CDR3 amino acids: CASSPHPKNTEAFF. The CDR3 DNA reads TGTGCCAGCTCACCACATCCCAAGAACACTGAAGCTTTCTTT.

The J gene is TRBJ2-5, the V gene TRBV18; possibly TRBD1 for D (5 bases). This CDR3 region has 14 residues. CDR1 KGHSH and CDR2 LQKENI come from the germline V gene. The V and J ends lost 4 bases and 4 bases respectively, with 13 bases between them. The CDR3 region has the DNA TGTGCCAGCTCACAAGGGGTTACGGTAGAGACCCAGTACTTC. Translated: CASSQGVTVETQYF. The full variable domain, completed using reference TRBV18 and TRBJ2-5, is NAGVMQNPRHLVRRRGQEARLRCSPMKGHSHVYWYRQLPEEGLKFMVYLQKENIIDESGMPKERFSAEFPKEGPSILRIQQVVRGDSAAYFCASSQGVTVETQYFGPGTRLLVL.

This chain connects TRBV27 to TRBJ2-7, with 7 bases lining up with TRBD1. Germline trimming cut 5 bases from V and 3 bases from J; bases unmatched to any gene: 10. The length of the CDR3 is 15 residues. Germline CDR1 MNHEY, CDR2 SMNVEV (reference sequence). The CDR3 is CASSPGTVPSYEQYF. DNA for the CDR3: TGTGCCAGCAGTCCCGGGACAGTTCCCAGCTACGAGCAGTACTTC.

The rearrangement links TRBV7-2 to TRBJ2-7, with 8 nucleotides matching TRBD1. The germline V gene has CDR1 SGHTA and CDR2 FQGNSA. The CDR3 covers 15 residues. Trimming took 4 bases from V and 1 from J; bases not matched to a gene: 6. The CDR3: CASSSDRVGSYEQYF. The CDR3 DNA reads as TGTGCCAGCAGCTCGGACAGGGTAGGGTCCTACGAGCAGTACTTC. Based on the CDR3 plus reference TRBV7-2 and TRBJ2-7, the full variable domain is GAGVSQSPSNKVTEKGKDVELRCDPISGHTALYWYRQSLGQGLEFLIYFQGNSAPDKSGLPSDRFSAERTGGSVSTLTIQRTQQEDSAVYLCASSSDRVGSYEQYFGPGTRLTVT.

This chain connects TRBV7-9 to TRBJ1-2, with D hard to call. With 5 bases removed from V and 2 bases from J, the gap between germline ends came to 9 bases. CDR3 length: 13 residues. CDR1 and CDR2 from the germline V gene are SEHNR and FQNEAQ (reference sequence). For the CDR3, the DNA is TGTGCCAGCAGCGGCGGCCAGAACTATGGCTACACCTTC. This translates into CASSGGQNYGYTF.

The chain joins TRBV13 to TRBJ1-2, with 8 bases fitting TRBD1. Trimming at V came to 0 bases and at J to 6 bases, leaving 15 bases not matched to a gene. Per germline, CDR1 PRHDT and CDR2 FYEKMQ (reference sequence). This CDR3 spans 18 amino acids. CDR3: CASSLGDRDLPILNGYTF. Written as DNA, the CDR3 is TGTGCCAGCAGCTTAGGGGACAGGGACCTTCCTATTCTAAATGGCTACACCTTC.